Listed here are 17 T cell receptor beta chains from one sample, sequenced in a study of control samples from healthy donors and cancer patients. This table comes from immunoSEQ multiplex PCR, and its TCRdb copy is limited to in-frame clones, with some not included. The sample has approximately 69,000 clones, roughly 90% seen once; the top ten hold approximately 5.5%. What was sequenced was PBMCs. The receptor set was obtained from a man aged 55 to 70 with colorectal cancer.

The V and J genes are TRBV6-5 and TRBJ2-7; 11 bases agree with TRBD2. CDR1 is MNHEY, CDR2 SVGAGI, per germline. The ends lost 2 bases at V and 5 bases at J; junction bases unmatched: 5. The CDR3 covers 15 residues. In DNA, the CDR3 is TGTGCCAGCAGTTACCTAGCGGGGGGTGTGGACGAGCAGTACTTC. Translated, it gives CASSYLAGGVDEQYF.

The chain links TRBV4-2 to TRBJ2-2; D remains ambiguous. The CDR3 sequence is 18 residues long. Germline V gene lookup returns CDR1 LGHNA and CDR2 YNFKEQ. The V end lost 0 bases, the J end lost 4 bases, and 18 bases lay between the germline ends. The CDR3 here is CASSQERTQTFSTGELFF. CDR3 in DNA: TGTGCCAGCAGCCAAGAAAGAACCCAGACCTTCTCCACCGGGGAGCTGTTTTTT.

V is TRBV5-1 and J is TRBJ2-7, with 12 bases fitting TRBD1. This CDR3 comprises 16 residues. The J segment lost 4 bases and the V segment lost 2 bases, leaving 7 bases of the junction unmatched. CDR1 and CDR2 from the germline V gene are SGHRS and YFSETQ. CDR3: CASSFPGQGAGYEQYF. CDR3 sequence (DNA): TGCGCCAGCAGCTTCCCGGGACAGGGGGCTGGGTACGAGCAGTACTTC. Drawing the rest from reference TRBV5-1 and TRBJ2-7, the complete variable domain is KAGVTQTPRYLIKTRGQQVTLSCSPISGHRSVSWYQQTPGQGLQFLFEYFSETQRNKGNFPGRFSGRQFSNSRSEMNVSTLELGDSALYLCASSFPGQGAGYEQYFGPGTRLTVT.

This chain joins TRBV7-3 and TRBJ2-1, with a possible D match to TRBD2 (5 bases). This CDR3 spans 15 amino acids. V lost 5 bases, J lost 4 bases, and 15 bases lay in between. CDR1 and CDR2 (germline): SGHTA, FQGTGA. CDR3 amino acids: CASSRVSATYNEQFF. CDR3 sequence (DNA): TGTGCCAGCAGCCGCGTTAGCGCTACTTACAATGAGCAGTTCTTC. Together with reference TRBV7-3 and TRBJ2-1, the CDR3 gives the full variable domain: GAGVSQTPSNKVTEKGKYVELRCDPISGHTALYWYRQSLGQGPEFLIYFQGTGAADDSGLPNDRFFAVRPEGSVSTLKIQRTERGDSAVYLCASSRVSATYNEQFFGPGTRLTVL.

The CDR3 DNA reads TGTGCCAGCAGCCCCGACAGGGGGCGGCAAGAGACCCAGTACTTC. Residues: CASSPDRGRQETQYF. The chain carries TRBV13 and TRBJ2-5, with TRBD1 identical over 10 bases. The CDR3 loop spans 15 amino acids. Germline-derived CDR1 and CDR2 are PRHDT and FYEKMQ (reference sequence). The trim removed 5 bases at V and 2 bases at J, leaving 5 bases unmatched. Based on the CDR3 plus reference TRBV13 and TRBJ2-5, the full variable domain is AAGVIQSPRHLIKEKRETATLKCYPIPRHDTVYWYQQGPGQDPQFLISFYEKMQSDKGSIPDRFSAQQFSDYHSELNMSSLELGDSALYFCASSPDRGRQETQYFGPGTRLLVL.

In DNA form, the CDR3 reads TGCGCCAGCAGCTTGGAATTCCTAGCGGGGGGGTATACGCAGTATTTT. Translated: CASSLEFLAGGYTQYF. The chain carries TRBV5-1 and TRBJ2-3; 12 positions agree with TRBD2. The CDR3 contains 16 residues. With 0 bases clipped from V and 7 bases from J, the junction kept 6 bases outside the gene matches. The germline gives CDR1 SGHRS, CDR2 YFSETQ.

This rearrangement joins TRBV4-1 to TRBJ2-1, with D hard to call. In germline, CDR1 is MGHRA, CDR2 YSYEKL. The CDR3 runs to 14 residues. Trimming shortened V by 2 bases and J by 2 bases, and 7 bases separated the two germline ends. CDR3 region: CASSQFAPYNEQFF. The CDR3, as DNA: TGCGCCAGCAGCCAATTCGCCCCCTACAATGAGCAGTTCTTC.

This chain joins TRBV9 and TRBJ1-5; 9 positions agree with TRBD1. The CDR3 length is 14 residues. J gave up 7 bases and V 4 bases, and 6 bases lay outside the gene matches. Per germline, CDR1 SGDLS and CDR2 YYNGEE. DNA for the CDR3: TGTGCCAGCAGCCCCCGGGACAGGGACCAGCCCCAGCATTTT. Translation gives CASSPRDRDQPQHF.

The V and J genes are TRBV9 and TRBJ1-2; no clear D gene. The CDR3 has 13 residues. Germline values: CDR1 SGDLS, CDR2 YYNGEE. Trimming stripped 4 bases from V and 1 base from J, with 8 bases between. The CDR3 reads CASSSRSNYGYTF. CDR3 DNA sequence: TGTGCCAGCAGCAGCAGGAGTAACTATGGCTACACCTTC.

This chain uses TRBV2 with TRBJ2-1; TRBD2 aligns across 7 bases. The V gene end was trimmed by 3 bases and the J gene end by 9 bases; junction bases not matched to a gene: 5. The CDR3 is 13 amino acids. Germline-derived CDR1 and CDR2 are SNHLY and FYNNEI. Here the CDR3 DNA reads TGTGCCAGCAGTGATCTCTCGGGAGGTGAGCAGTTCTTC. Translating gives CASSDLSGGEQFF.

This sequence joins TRBV28 and TRBJ2-5; the D gene is possibly TRBD1 (6 bases). The germline V and J ends were trimmed by 3 bases and 0 bases, with 11 bases remaining between them. The germline gives CDR1 MDHEN, CDR2 SYDVKM. The CDR3 spans 15 residues. The CDR3 nucleotides are TGTGCCAGCAGTTTCATGACAGGAAACCAAGAGACCCAGTACTTC. This translates into CASSFMTGNQETQYF. The full variable domain, completed using reference TRBV28 and TRBJ2-5, is DVKVTQSSRYLVKRTGEKVFLECVQDMDHENMFWYRQDPGLGLRLIYFSYDVKMKEKGDIPEGYSVSREKKERFSLILESASTNQTSMYLCASSFMTGNQETQYFGPGTRLLVL.

This clone showed up just once. CDR3 region: CASSVDWGARTQYF. The CDR3 DNA follows: TGTGCCAGCAGCGTAGATTGGGGTGCGCGGACCCAGTACTTC. The V and J genes are TRBV9 and TRBJ2-5; no clear D. Germline assignment: CDR1 SGDLS and CDR2 YYNGEE. This CDR3 contains 14 residues. The germline V and J ends were trimmed by 0 bases and 7 bases, with 13 bases remaining between them.

This clone was seen only once. This chain joins TRBV7-6 and TRBJ2-7, with 11 nucleotides matching TRBD2. Germline CDR1 and CDR2: SGHVS and FNYEAQ. The CDR3 length is 16 residues. V shed 5 bases, J shed 6 bases, and the junction held 12 bases outside the gene matches. The CDR3 DNA sequence: TGTGCCAGCAGCGTTACTAGCGGGGGTCCGGCCTTCGAGCAGTACTTC. Translating gives CASSVTSGGPAFEQYF.

The chain has TRBV27 and TRBJ2-7, with D possibly TRBD1 on 5 matching bases. The CDR3 length is 13 residues. With 3 bases removed from V and 6 bases from J, the gap between germline ends came to 12 bases. Germline CDR1 MNHEY, CDR2 SMNVEV (reference sequence). The CDR3 loop is CASSFLQGSEQYF. DNA for the CDR3: TGTGCCAGCAGTTTCTTGCAGGGTTCCGAGCAGTACTTC.

The CDR3 protein is CAWSVGGGADTQYF. CDR3 nucleotide sequence: TGTGCCTGGAGTGTCGGCGGGGGGGCAGATACGCAGTATTTT. The V and J genes are TRBV30 and TRBJ2-3; 9 bases agree with TRBD2. Germline V gives CDR1 GTSNPN, CDR2 SVGIG (reference sequence). Losses at the gene ends were 0 bases for V and 4 bases for J; bases not matched to a gene: 2. CDR3 length: 14 residues.

This clone was detected only once. This chain uses TRBV6-6 with TRBJ2-7; 8 nucleotides agree with TRBD1. J was trimmed by 6 bases and V by 6 bases; bases with no gene match: 10. This CDR3 is built from 14 residues. In germline, CDR1 is MNHNY, CDR2 SVGAGI (reference sequence). CDR3 in amino acids: CASRKTGDGGEQYF. For the CDR3, the DNA is TGTGCCAGCAGAAAGACAGGGGACGGCGGCGAGCAGTACTTC.

V is TRBV6-2 or TRBV6-3 and J is TRBJ2-1; D is possibly TRBD1 or TRBD2 (5 bases each). V shed 3 bases and J shed 8 bases, with 14 bases lying between them. There are 14 residues in the CDR3. Germline loops: CDR1 MNHEY, CDR2 SVGEGT. The CDR3 sequence: CASSYQALGDEQFF. DNA of the CDR3: TGTGCCAGCAGTTATCAAGCCCTGGGGGATGAGCAGTTCTTC.